This entry lists 30 T cell receptor beta chains sequenced from one sample in a study of spatial heterogeneity in lung cancer. One entry per CDR3 protein, called by TCRdb with MiXCR from the 5' RACE reads. The data contain approximately 12,000 distinct CDR3 sequences, approximately 6.2% of them singletons. Time point indicated: sample taken at primary tumor resection. Unsorted whole RNA from tumor, nontumor lung or frozen PBMC underwent sequencing. The specimen was normal lung tissue next to the tumor, collected at surgery. Receptors were obtained from a male donor with early-stage non-small cell lung cancer.

In the case of this clonotype: Since it is a stray read in a library aimed at alpha chains, this beta chain has a size that is not meaningful. The chain has TRBV12-5 and TRBJ1-5; D not certain. V shed 1 base and J shed 6 bases, with 1 base lying between them. CDR3 length equals 11 residues. Germline CDR1 reads LGHNT; CDR2 reads FRNRAP. The CDR3 sequence is CASGLGQPQHF. In nucleotides, the CDR3 is TGTGCTAGTGGTTTGGGTCAGCCCCAGCATTTT.

This clonotype was observed at least ten times. Since the library was made to target alpha chains, this beta chain is a stray read and its abundance is not meaningful. The V and J genes are TRBV30 and TRBJ2-4, with 8 positions matching TRBD1. V shed 2 bases and J 1 base; nucleotides not matched to a gene: 16. This CDR3 has 19 amino acids. CDR1 is GTSNPN and CDR2 is SVGIG in the germline V gene (reference sequence). The CDR3 nucleotides read TGTGCCTGGAGTCCTTGGTCGGGACAGGATAAGAAGGCCAAAAACATTCAGTACTTC. Amino acid sequence: CAWSPWSGQDKKAKNIQYF.

This clonotype was detected ten times or more. The library was designed around alpha chains, so this beta chain is a stray read whose abundance carries little weight. The chain couples TRBV12-3 or TRBV12-4 to TRBJ2-1; TRBD2 might be the D (5 bases). This CDR3 is built from 14 residues. V was trimmed by 5 bases and J by 8 bases, leaving 16 bases between them. CDR3 residues: CASSRLRDQDEQFF. In DNA form, the CDR3 reads TGTGCCAGCAGTCGCCTCCGGGATCAGGATGAGCAGTTCTTC.

This clonotype was picked up one time. A much larger clone differs by one base, so this may be a read error. Since the library was made to target alpha chains, this beta chain is a stray read and its abundance is not meaningful. The V and J genes are TRBV5-4 and TRBJ2-3; 11 bases line up with TRBD2. CDR1 is SGHNT, CDR2 YYREEE, per germline (reference sequence). This CDR3 spans 15 amino acids. The ends lost 5 bases at V and 4 bases at J; junction bases unmatched: 6. As DNA, the CDR3 is TGTGCCAGCAGGCTGGGACTAGCGGAGCCAGATACGCAGTATTTT. Translating gives CASRLGLAEPDTQYF.

At least ten counts were recorded for this clonotype. This beta chain appears as a stray read in a library generated for alpha chains; its size is not informative. The rearrangement uses TRBV18 and TRBJ2-3; D remains unclear. CDR1 KGHSH and CDR2 LQKENI come from the germline V gene. Trimming left V 2 bases short and J 1 base short, with 7 bases between. CDR3 size: 14 residues. The DNA of the CDR3 is TGTGCCAGCTCACCAAACAGCGGCACAGATACGCAGTATTTT. This codes for CASSPNSGTDTQYF.

Ten or more counts support this clonotype. For a library built for alpha chains, this beta chain is a stray read; little rests on its size. The chain recombines TRBV7-2 with TRBJ2-2; unclear D gene. There are 13 residues in the CDR3. Trimming pared 2 bases from V and 7 bases from J, leaving 8 bases between. Germline lookup yields CDR1 SGHTA and CDR2 FQGNSA. CDR3 DNA sequence: TGTGCCAGCAGCTTATGGTCGGACGGGGAGCTGTTTTTT. Encoded protein: CASSLWSDGELFF. The full variable domain, rest sourced from reference TRBV7-2 and TRBJ2-2, is GAGVSQSPSNKVTEKGKDVELRCDPISGHTALYWYRQSLGQGLEFLIYFQGNSAPDKSGLPSDRFSAERTGGSVSTLTIQRTQQEDSAVYLCASSLWSDGELFFGEGSRLTVL.

This clonotype was counted many times. As an off-target read in a library built for alpha chains, this beta chain has a frequency of little significance. This chain joins TRBV13 and TRBJ2-2; the D gene is possibly TRBD2 (6 bases). V lost 7 bases, J lost 6 bases, and 12 bases lay in between. CDR1 is PRHDT and CDR2 is FYEKMQ in the germline V gene (reference sequence). The CDR3 has 13 residues. CDR3 coding DNA: TGTGCCAGCACTCTAAGGAGGGCCGGGGAGCTGTTTTTT. It codes for CASTLRRAGELFF.

This clonotype has ten or more counts. This beta chain lies outside the target of a library built for alpha chains; its clone size means little. The CDR3: CASSDSTSGRPNGEQFF. The CDR3 DNA reads TGTGCCAGCAGCGACTCGACTAGCGGGAGGCCAAACGGTGAGCAGTTCTTC. V gene TRBV5-4 combines with J gene TRBJ2-1; 13 bases fit TRBD2. Germline V gene sequence: CDR1 SGHNT, CDR2 YYREEE (reference sequence). J lost 9 bases, V lost 4 bases, and 13 bases had no gene match. The CDR3 length is 17 residues.

This clonotype was counted many times. For a library built for alpha chains, this beta chain is a stray read; little rests on its size. This chain uses TRBV5-4 with TRBJ2-5, with TRBD1 matching over 9 bases. The CDR3 contains 14 residues. The junction had 4 bases not matched to a gene; V was cut back by 2 bases and J by 5 bases. Germline V gene sequence: CDR1 SGHNT, CDR2 YYREEE (reference sequence). CDR3 in DNA: TGTGCCAGCAGCTTCGGACAGGGGAGCGAGACCCAGTACTTC. Its translation is CASSFGQGSETQYF.

To note about this clonotype: Because this beta chain is a stray read in a library intended to capture alpha chains, its abundance should not be given much weight. CDR3 DNA: TGTGCCACCAGTGATAGGGTAGCGGCCTCCTACAATGAGCAGTTCTTC. This encodes CATSDRVAASYNEQFF. V is TRBV24-1 and J is TRBJ2-1, with D perhaps matching TRBD2 (6 bases). CDR1 is KGHDR and CDR2 is SFDVKD in the germline V gene. V dropped 3 bases and J dropped 0 bases, with 11 bases sitting between them. The CDR3 sequence is 16 residues long.

Ten or more counts support this clonotype. Being off target in a library aimed at alpha chains, this beta chain has a size of little meaning. The rearrangement joins TRBV5-5 to TRBJ1-2, with 7 bases that match TRBD1. This CDR3 comprises 16 residues. Per germline, CDR1 SGHKS and CDR2 YYEKEE (reference sequence). The V segment lost 4 bases and the J segment 4 bases; nucleotides outside the gene matches: 13. The CDR3 DNA reads TGTGCCAGCAGCCCTTACCTTTGGACAGGATCCTATGGCTACACCTTC. Protein product: CASSPYLWTGSYGYTF.

Only a few counts were recorded for this clonotype. Because this beta chain is a stray read in a library intended to capture alpha chains, its abundance should not be given much weight. The chain uses TRBV9 and TRBJ1-2; 11 bases match TRBD1. J lost 0 bases, V lost 3 bases, and 1 base had no gene match. The germline gives CDR1 SGDLS, CDR2 YYNGEE. The CDR3 has 15 amino acids. CDR3 sequence: CASSAGQGANYGYTF. For the CDR3, the DNA is TGTGCCAGCAGCGCGGGACAGGGGGCTAACTATGGCTACACCTTC.

In this sample, this clonotype turned up many times. This beta chain came through as a stray read in a library set up for alpha chains, and its size says little. This chain joins TRBV19 and TRBJ1-2; D not certain. The germline V gene has CDR1 LNHDA and CDR2 SQIVND (reference sequence). The CDR3 contains 13 residues. The germline V and J ends were trimmed by 5 bases and 2 bases, with 9 bases remaining between them. As DNA, the CDR3 is TGTGCCAGTAGTCCGGAGGGCAACTATGGCTACACCTTC. The encoded protein is CASSPEGNYGYTF.

By share, this clonotype counts as medium-sized. In a library made to pick up alpha chains, this beta chain is a stray read with a size that means little. The V and J genes are TRBV12-3 or TRBV12-4 and TRBJ2-2; 15 bases align to TRBD2. The V segment lost 6 bases and the J segment 11 bases; nucleotides outside the gene matches: 7. The CDR3 has 15 amino acids. CDR3 bases: TGTGCCAGCAGCTCAGGGACTAGCGGGAGGCCCGAGCTGTTTTTT. It specifies CASSSGTSGRPELFF.

Ten or more counts support this clonotype. Since it is a stray read in a library aimed at alpha chains, this beta chain has a size that is not meaningful. The genes are TRBV20-1 and TRBJ2-3; D is perhaps TRBD1 (6 bases). Trimming left V 1 base short and J 4 bases short, with 21 bases between. This CDR3 contains 17 residues. The germline gives CDR1 DFQATT, CDR2 SNEGSKA (reference sequence). CDR3 residues: CSARAIWRAEGADTQYF. The CDR3 nucleotides read TGCAGTGCTAGAGCAATCTGGCGGGCCGAGGGGGCAGATACGCAGTATTTT.

In its sample, this clonotype is medium-sized. Since the library was made to target alpha chains, this beta chain is a stray read and its abundance is not meaningful. This rearrangement joins TRBV4-3 to TRBJ1-4; the D gene is possibly TRBD1 (6 bases). The V end was cut by 1 base, the J end by 6 bases, with 15 bases between. The CDR3 length is 16 residues. CDR1 and CDR2 from the germline V gene are LGHNA and YSLEER. CDR3 loop: CASSQAAGGSDEKLFF. The CDR3 DNA reads TGCGCCAGCAGCCAAGCCGCGGGGGGCTCGGATGAAAAACTGTTTTTT.

Ten or more counts support this clonotype. Since it is a stray read in a library aimed at alpha chains, this beta chain has a size that is not meaningful. The V gene is TRBV12-3 or TRBV12-4, the J gene TRBJ1-1; no clear D gene. Trimming pared 9 bases from V and 2 bases from J, leaving 10 bases between. This CDR3 has 12 amino acids. CDR3 sequence reads: CASRAPNTEAFF. The DNA of the CDR3 is TGTGCCAGTAGGGCCCCTAACACTGAAGCTTTCTTT.

This clonotype appeared many times. With the library built for alpha chains, this beta chain is off target and its frequency is not meaningful. This chain links TRBV20-1 with TRBJ2-1, with 14 bases identical to TRBD2. This CDR3 is 15 amino acids long. Germline V gene sequence: CDR1 DFQATT, CDR2 SNEGSKA (reference sequence). J gave up 9 bases and V 6 bases, and 10 bases lay outside the gene matches. In DNA, the CDR3 is TGCAGTGCCAATTCCCGACTAGCGGGAGGGAGTGAGCAGTTCTTC. This translates into CSANSRLAGGSEQFF.

This clonotype appeared many times. This beta chain is an unintended read in a library built for alpha chains; its size means little. The V and J genes are TRBV4-3 and TRBJ2-1, with 9 bases fitting TRBD2. CDR1 and CDR2 (germline): LGHNA, YSLEER. This CDR3 has 16 amino acids. V was pared by 0 bases and J by 4 bases, with 4 bases of the junction left unmatched. In DNA, the CDR3 is TGCGCCAGCAGCCAAGATTTAAGCGGGGGGTACAATGAGCAGTTCTTC. It yields the protein CASSQDLSGGYNEQFF.

This clonotype was counted at least ten times. Since the library was made to target alpha chains, this beta chain is a stray read and its abundance is not meaningful. This chain joins TRBV29-1 and TRBJ1-2; D is possibly TRBD1 (5 bases). V dropped 1 base and J dropped 8 bases, with 11 bases sitting between them. This CDR3 has 12 residues. Germline V CDR1 and CDR2: SQVTM, ANQGSEA. The CDR3 bases are TGCAGCGTTGAAGGAGGGGATGGAGGCTACACCTTC. This encodes CSVEGGDGGYTF.

This clonotype has a count of ten or more. This beta chain is an off-target read within a library intended for alpha chains, so its frequency means little. This chain joins TRBV5-1 and TRBJ1-1; the D gene is possibly TRBD1 (5 bases). This CDR3 is built from 15 residues. CDR1 and CDR2 (germline): SGHRS, YFSETQ. V gave up 0 bases and J gave up 2 bases, with 11 bases separating them. In DNA form, the CDR3 reads TGCGCCAGCAGCTTGGGAGGGGCCCGAAACACTGAAGCTTTCTTT. The encoded protein is CASSLGGARNTEAFF.

By sample share, this clonotype is medium-sized. This beta chain turned up in a library designed for alpha chains; as an off-target read, its abundance says little. This chain joins TRBV11-3 and TRBJ1-1, with 8 bases identical to TRBD1. The CDR3 is 14 amino acids. The germline V gene has CDR1 SGHNT and CDR2 YENEEA. V lost 2 bases, J lost 6 bases, and 5 bases stayed unmatched. CDR3 sequence reads: CASSLQGAHSEAFF. The CDR3 bases are TGTGCCAGCAGCTTACAGGGGGCGCATTCTGAAGCTTTCTTT. Full variable domain (missing parts from reference TRBV11-3 and TRBJ1-1): EAGVVQSPRYKIIEKKQPVAFWCNPISGHNTLYWYLQNLGQGPELLIRYENEEAVDDSQLPKDRFSAERLKGVDSTLKIQPAELGDSAVYLCASSLQGAHSEAFFGQGTRLTVV.

This clonotype was seen a few times. This beta chain is a stray read from a library made for alpha chains; its abundance is not meaningful. The chain employs TRBV29-1 and TRBJ2-3; D gene ambiguous. Trimming shortened V by 4 bases and J by 2 bases, and 7 bases separated the two germline ends. The germline V gene has CDR1 SQVTM and CDR2 ANQGSEA. This CDR3 contains 12 residues. CDR3 nucleotide sequence: TGCAGCGTTGCAGGATCCACAGATACGCAGTATTTT. Protein sequence: CSVAGSTDTQYF.

Details on this clonotype: A single base separates this from a much larger clone, so it may be a read error. Since the library was made to target alpha chains, this beta chain is a stray read and its abundance is not meaningful. The chain couples TRBV20-1 to TRBJ2-7; 14 positions match TRBD2. With V trimmed by 1 base and J by 9 bases, 8 bases remained unmatched. Germline V gene sequence: CDR1 DFQATT, CDR2 SNEGSKA (reference sequence). The CDR3 extends over 15 amino acids. The CDR3, as DNA: TGCAGTGCTAGAGTCTCGGGACTAGCGGGAGTCGTGCAGTACTTC. Its translation: CSARVSGLAGVVQYF.

Ten or more counts support this clonotype. The library was built for alpha chains, so this beta chain is an off-target read and its size means little. This rearrangement joins TRBV18 to TRBJ1-1, with TRBD1 identical over 9 bases. The length of the CDR3 is 12 residues. The ends lost 3 bases at V and 8 bases at J; junction bases unmatched: 1. The germline CDR1 and CDR2 sequences are KGHSH and LQKENI. This CDR3 is CASSPTGGEAFF. CDR3 DNA: TGTGCCAGCTCACCGACAGGGGGGGAAGCTTTCTTT.

This clonotype was seen at least ten times. The library was prepared for alpha chains; this beta chain is a stray read, so its frequency means little. The chain links TRBV7-2 to TRBJ1-1, with D hard to call. The CDR3 runs to 14 residues. CDR1 is SGHTA, CDR2 FQGNSA, per germline. Trimming removed 0 bases at V and 7 bases at J, with 12 bases between. The CDR3 region has the DNA TGTGCCAGCAGCTTAGCTTTCGGACCTAATGAAGCTTTCTTT. Its translation: CASSLAFGPNEAFF.

As regards this clonotype: A single base separates this from a much larger clone, so it may be a read error. This beta chain is a stray read from a library made for alpha chains; its abundance is not meaningful. J is TRBJ1-1 and V is TRBV5-4; D unresolved. Per the germline V gene, CDR1 is SGHNT and CDR2 is YYREEE (reference sequence). This CDR3 is 14 amino acids long. Trimming took 0 bases from V and 1 from J, leaving 7 bases between them. The CDR3 sequence is CASSLEPRNTEAFF. Written as DNA, the CDR3 is TGTGCCAGCAGCTTGGAACCAAGGAACACTGAAGCTTTCTTT.

This clonotype was recorded at least ten times. This beta chain is a stray read from a library made for alpha chains; its abundance is not meaningful. The chain links TRBV29-1 to TRBJ2-1; D is possibly TRBD2 (6 bases). This CDR3 contains 18 residues. Trimming left V 0 bases short and J 4 bases short, with 22 bases between. CDR1 and CDR2 from the germline V gene are SQVTM and ANQGSEA. DNA of the CDR3: TGCAGCGTTGAAGATCTGGCGGGGCGCCGCGGCCTTTACAATGAGCAGTTCTTC. Translating it yields CSVEDLAGRRGLYNEQFF.

At least ten counts were recorded for this clonotype. This beta chain was picked up by a library intended for alpha chains and is off target, so its count carries little meaning. This chain connects TRBV20-1 to TRBJ1-5; D is unclear. This CDR3 is 15 amino acids long. CDR1 and CDR2 from the germline V gene are DFQATT and SNEGSKA (reference sequence). Trimming took off 2 bases at V and 2 bases at J, with 13 bases between the two ends. The CDR3 sequence is CSARQVVGGNQPQHF. Written as DNA, the CDR3 is TGCAGTGCTAGACAGGTCGTGGGAGGCAATCAGCCCCAGCATTTT.

This clonotype was found many times. This beta chain is off target for a library built for alpha chains, so its abundance means little. The V and J genes are TRBV6-1 and TRBJ2-2; 16 nucleotides agree with TRBD2. Per germline, CDR1 MNHNS and CDR2 SASEGT. The V segment lost 7 bases and the J segment 6 bases; nucleotides outside the gene matches: 5. The CDR3 is 16 residues long. CDR3 sequence reads: CASKLGLAGGPGELFF. The CDR3 coding sequence is TGTGCCAGCAAATTGGGACTAGCGGGAGGGCCCGGGGAGCTGTTTTTT.